This T cell receptor (beta chain) was sequenced in a study of T cells in Graves' hyperthyroidism and ophthalmopathy. Subjects aged 18 to 65 presented with newly diagnosed hyperthyroidism of less than 2 months' duration. Uncontrolled infection, other autoimmune disease, pregnancy or lactation excluded patients. The TCR beta CDR3 regions underwent amplification using RNA transcripts as the source. RT-PCR in the first round (using the HTBI primer set) targeted the TCR CDR3. TCRdb independently ran MiXCR on the multiplex PCR reads; one entry per CDR3 protein. Of roughly 710,000 distinct CDR3 sequences in the sample, 30% to 40% were seen once. The study's findings and limits: Most thyroid clonotypes expanded above 0.001 were also detected in blood.

CDR1 is SGHTA, CDR2 FQGNSA, per germline. CDR3 length: 18 amino acids. On this clonotype: The antigen is unknown. The junction shows a germline mismatch at one end, possibly a read error.

The sequenced sample consisted of blood. The chain couples TRBV7-2 to TRBJ1-6; D unclear. The sequence derives from a middle-aged woman with Graves' hyperthyroidism. CDR3 residues: CASSQYPPRSSYNSPLHF. The CDR3 DNA follows: TGCGCCAGCAGCCAATACCCTCCGAGGAGCTCCTATAATTCACCCCTCCACTTT. Based on the CDR3 plus reference TRBV7-2 and TRBJ1-6, the full variable domain is GAGVSQSPSNKVTEKGKDVELRCDPISGHTALYWYRQSLGQGLEFLIYFQGNSAPDKSGLPSDRFSAERTGGSVSTLTIQRTQQEDSAVYLCASSQYPPRSSYNSPLHFGNGTRLTVT.